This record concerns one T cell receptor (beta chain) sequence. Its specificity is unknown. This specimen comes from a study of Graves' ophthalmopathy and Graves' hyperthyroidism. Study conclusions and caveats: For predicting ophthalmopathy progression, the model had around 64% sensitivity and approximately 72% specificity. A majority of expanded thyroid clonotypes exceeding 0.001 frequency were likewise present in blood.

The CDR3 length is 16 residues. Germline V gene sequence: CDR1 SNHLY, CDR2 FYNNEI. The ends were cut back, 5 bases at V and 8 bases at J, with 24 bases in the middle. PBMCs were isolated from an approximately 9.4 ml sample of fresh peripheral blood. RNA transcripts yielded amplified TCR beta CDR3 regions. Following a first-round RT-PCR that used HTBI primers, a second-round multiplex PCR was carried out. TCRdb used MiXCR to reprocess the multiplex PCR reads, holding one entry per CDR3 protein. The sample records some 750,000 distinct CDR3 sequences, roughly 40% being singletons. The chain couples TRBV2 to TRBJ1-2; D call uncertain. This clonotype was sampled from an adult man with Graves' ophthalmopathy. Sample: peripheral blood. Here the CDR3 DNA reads TGTGCCAGCAGTTGGAGGTCCAGTTTTTTTTTAGAGGGCTACACCTTC. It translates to CASSWRSSFFLEGYTF.